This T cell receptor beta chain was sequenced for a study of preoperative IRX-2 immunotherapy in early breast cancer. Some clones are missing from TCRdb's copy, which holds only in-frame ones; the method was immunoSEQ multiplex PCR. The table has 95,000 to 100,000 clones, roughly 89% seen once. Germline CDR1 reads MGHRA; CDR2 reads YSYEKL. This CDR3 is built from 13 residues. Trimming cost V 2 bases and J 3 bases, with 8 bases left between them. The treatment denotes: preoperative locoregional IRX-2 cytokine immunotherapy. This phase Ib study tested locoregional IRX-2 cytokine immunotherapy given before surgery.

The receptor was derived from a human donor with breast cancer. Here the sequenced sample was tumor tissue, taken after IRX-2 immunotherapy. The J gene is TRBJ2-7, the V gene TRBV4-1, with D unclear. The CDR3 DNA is TGCGCCAGCAGCCAATCGTCGGACTACGAGCAGTACTTC. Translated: CASSQSSDYEQYF.